This T cell receptor beta chain was obtained from a study of identical twins (dated by TCRdb to 2016 to 2018). About the investigation overall: To test whether fetal clonotypes persist, the study used deep sequencing on TCR alpha and beta repertoires from monozygotic twins, unrelated adults of various ages, and cord blood. To rule out contamination, the twin experiments were replicated at different times with different library preparation protocols.

By how much of the sample it makes up, this clonotype is medium-sized (0.01 to 0.1%). The specificity of this receptor is unknown. Base-call qualities are not available, and no considerably larger clone is one nucleotide away. Library construction relied on 5' RACE. Data came from an Illumina HiSeq 2000. Template switching introduced a universal primer binding site; the final cDNA contained a unique molecular identifier, enabling accurate counting of TCR cDNA molecules. Specific primers in the conserved constant-segment region were used to synthesize first-strand cDNA for the TCR alpha and beta chains. To control for contamination, every cDNA library carried two barcodes: a SMART-Mk sample barcode plus Illumina barcodes. TruSeq adapter sequences, together with Illumina sample barcodes, were added in two successive PCR steps. TCR alpha and beta cDNA libraries were sequenced on the Illumina HiSeq platform with custom primers. The original methods were these. MiGEC processed the raw reads to extract unique molecular identifiers, while MiXCR was used to determine the CDR3 positions. For each individual, recombination models were inferred using an EM algorithm with the repgenHMM and IGoR tools. The analysis of shared clonotypes was done with the tcR package in R, with sharing normalized by the product of cloneset sizes. To study raw recombination free of thymic and clonal selection effects, out-of-frame nonproductive sequences were analyzed. The public reads were reanalyzed by TCRdb: fastp trimming at Q25, MiXCR alignment, in-frame beta chains only. For every CDR3 protein sequence, its rows merge into one entry that carries the most common genes and DNA. TCRdb's processing, not the authors', yielded these V and J calls. Recorded for this sample are under 900,000 distinct CDR3 sequences; approximately 13% of them occurred a single time. Around 1.5% of the sample comes from the top ten.

General findings and caveats noted by the study authors: Compared with coincidental sharing between unrelated individuals, out-of-frame TCR alpha sequences shared between twins had an excess of sequences with low generation probability. The excess sharing between twins in beta out-of-frame sequences was weaker because fewer shared sequences reduced the signal-to-noise ratio. Recombination models systematically underestimated out-of-frame TCR alpha sharing in monozygotic twins but agreed with sharing between unrelated individuals. Because the same donors could not be followed over many years, the conclusions relied on cross-sectional statistical analysis. Zero-insertion analyses could be partly confounded by invariant T cells such as MAIT and iNKT, though diverse VJ usage argued against such confounding for most clonotypes. Fewer insertions were carried by abundant cord blood beta clonotypes, a similar but weaker trend appeared in young adult naive repertoires, and no such trend appeared in memory repertoires.

Only healthy Caucasian donors were included. The twin cohort comprised three pairs of female monozygotic twins, all aged roughly 18 to 29 years. Peripheral blood mononuclear cells were the source from which RNA for the TCR libraries was isolated. These data were also reused for a study on yellow fever vaccine responses in identical twins. Looking at the second paper: According to the authors, in identical twins the way T cells responded to vaccination appeared partly convergent and partly personalized. The study precisely tracked vaccine-responding T cell clones in identical twins.

This sequence was found in a woman younger than 35 in good health. The sequenced sample consisted of PBMCs.

CDR3 loop: CASSLAFPDTQYF. The DNA sequence reads TGCGCCAGCAGCTTGGCCTTTCCAGATACGCAGTATTTT. Recombination connected TRBV5-1 to TRBJ2-3, with the D gene uncertain. From its cysteine to its phenylalanine, the CDR3 spans 13 amino acids. Only the CDR3 portion is preserved as DNA: 39 bases, with reading frame beginning at the first base. Per the germline V gene, SGHRS is the CDR1 and YFSETQ is the CDR2. V gives up 0 bases and J gives up 4 bases, and the segment between their germline ends measures 6 bases.